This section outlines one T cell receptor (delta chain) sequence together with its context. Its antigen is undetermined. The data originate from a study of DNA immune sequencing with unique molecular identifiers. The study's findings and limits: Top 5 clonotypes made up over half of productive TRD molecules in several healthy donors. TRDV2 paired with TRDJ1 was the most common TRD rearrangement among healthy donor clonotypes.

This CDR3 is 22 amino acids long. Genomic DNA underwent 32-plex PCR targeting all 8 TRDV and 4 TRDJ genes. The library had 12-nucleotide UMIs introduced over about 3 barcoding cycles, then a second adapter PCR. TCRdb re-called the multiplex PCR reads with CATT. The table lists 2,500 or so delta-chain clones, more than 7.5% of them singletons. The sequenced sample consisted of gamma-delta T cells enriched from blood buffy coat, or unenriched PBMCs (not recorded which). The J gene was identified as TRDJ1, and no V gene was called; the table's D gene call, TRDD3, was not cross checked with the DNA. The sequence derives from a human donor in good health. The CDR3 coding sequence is TGTGCCTGTGAACCCCTGGGACATCCCGGGGTGGGGGACCTGATGTACACCGATAAACTCATCTTT. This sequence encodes CACEPLGHPGVGDLMYTDKLIF.